This T cell receptor (beta chain) originates from a study of early stage breast cancer tumors (dated by TCRdb to about 2017). With regard to the full study: Of the roughly 15 invasive breast tumors, approximately 11 were found to be estrogen receptor-positive, progesterone receptor-positive and HER2-negative. Most of the 12 ER+/PR+/HER2- tumors were invasive ductal carcinomas, while the other four were invasive lobular carcinomas. Across all samples, over 2,000,000 templates representing about 1 million unique clonotypes were detected. On average, each sample got approximately 9.8-fold read coverage.

What the study reported, not specific to this receptor: Chain pairing and functional markers such as CD4, CD8 and FOXP3 were not captured by bulk genomic DNA sequencing of unsorted cells. Enriched TCRB sequences shared across patients were mostly commonly generated sequences, unlikely to play an important role in the tumor microenvironment. Compared with adjacent normal breast tissue, tumors had roughly 2.5-fold higher T cell density and higher clonality. Repertoires from blood and normal breast were more alike than repertoires from blood and tumor, and in about 90% of the 16 patients, comparing each tissue with blood separated tumor from normal. Because the cohort was small, a breakdown by tumor subtype could not be done.

Each sample was amplified in two independent genomic DNA replicates, using 0.5 to 0.6 ug for blood and roughly 1.5 ug for tumor or normal breast. Following the manufacturer's instructions, the ImmunoSeq Intro kit was used to carry out TCRB sequencing on genomic DNA. Multiplex PCR ran approximately 34 cycles with proprietary primers and spike-in control sequences for absolute quantification. Single-end 150-bp reads were used to sequence an 87-bp fragment spanning the CDR3 plus the flanking V and J genes. Seven samples, with two replicates for each sample, were multiplexed per lane of an Illumina MiSeq using version 3.0 chemistry. Concerning the study's data processing: Raw data were processed by the vendor's proprietary pipeline, with both replicates merged into one result per sample. Productive rearrangements sharing the V-gene family, CDR3 amino acid sequence and J-gene segment were defined as clonotypes. Clonality was calculated as 1 minus the normalized Shannon entropy (Pielou evenness) of TCRB abundances. To estimate T cell density, the total number of templates was divided by the number of input cells, which was inferred from the amount of DNA input. Recon, run with its default parameters, was used to estimate overall repertoire diversity and clonality. Clonotypes with over 0.1% abundance in tumor and at least 32-fold higher abundance in tumor than in normal breast were defined as tumor-enriched. TCRdb holds this immuneACCESS table with in-frame rearrangements only. Some clones are missing; in checked studies, unresolved V genes explain under half, and the rest has no known cause. That table supplies the V and J calls and clone size; D and trimming were determined from the DNA. The sample has approximately 14,000 clones on record, less than 85% of them singletons. Roughly 5% of the sample comes from the top ten.

Taken from about 2-4 cm away from the tumor, the adjacent normal breast tissue was rinsed with PBS and kept in prechilled RNAlater. Because of high lipid content and low cell density, about 90-340 mg of normal breast tissue was often needed to obtain sufficient DNA. The study profiled bulk TCR beta-chain repertoires in matched peripheral blood, tumor and adjacent normal breast tissue taken from fewer than 20 patients with early-stage breast cancer. Genomic DNA was extracted with the Qiagen AllPrep DNA/RNA Mini kit. The CDR3 starts with the cysteine, ends with the phenylalanine, and has 17 residues. Only the CDR3 DNA is retained, 51 bases long and in frame from the first base. V is pruned by 1 base and J by 4 bases, leaving 10 bases of the junction without a gene match. The germline V gene specifies ENHRY as CDR1 and SYGVKD as CDR2. To note about this clone: The antigen it binds to is not known. Base qualities were left out, and no much larger clone turns up one base away.

Sequenced sample: normal breast tissue next to the tumor. The clonotype comes from a person aged 30-39 years with breast cancer. The rearrangement combines TRBV10-3 with TRBJ2-7, with 10 junctional bases fitting TRBD2. The CDR3 region has the sequence CAISEFYWTSGGYEQYF. DNA sequence: TGTGCCATCAGTGAGTTCTACTGGACTAGCGGCGGTTACGAGCAGTACTTC.